The present entry profiles one TCR beta chain with its context. What it recognizes is unknown. The sample is drawn from a study of OX40 agonist ivuxolimab in advanced cancers. Study overall: It was ivuxolimab, an agonistic anti-OX40 (CD134) antibody, that patients were treated with. Study outcomes and limitations: Some nonresponders likewise displayed low normalized T-cell clonal expansion. Clonal expansion by week 6 occurred in CD4+ and CD8+ blood T cells (at 0.1 to 3.0 mg/kg).

If patients had autoimmune disease history or systemic immunosuppression, they were excluded. The assay was immunoSEQ multiplex PCR, and TCRdb's table has in-frame clones only and misses some. Here the sample spans 69,000 or so clones, approximately 82% being singletons. Germline V gene data show CDR1 as SGHTA and CDR2 as FQGNSA. This CDR3 is 15 amino acids long. With 4 bases clipped from V and 5 bases from J, the junction kept 9 bases outside the gene matches. This TCR came from an adult with an advanced solid tumor such as melanoma, head and neck, liver or kidney cancer. The chain recombines TRBV7-2 with TRBJ2-5, with 8 positions matching TRBD2. This sample comprised CD4+ or CD8+ T cells sorted from blood, obtained in a trial of the OX40 agonist ivuxolimab. The CDR3 here is CASSSQAGVTETQYF. The CDR3 DNA sequence: TGTGCCAGCAGCTCGCAAGCGGGGGTAACGGAGACCCAGTACTTC.